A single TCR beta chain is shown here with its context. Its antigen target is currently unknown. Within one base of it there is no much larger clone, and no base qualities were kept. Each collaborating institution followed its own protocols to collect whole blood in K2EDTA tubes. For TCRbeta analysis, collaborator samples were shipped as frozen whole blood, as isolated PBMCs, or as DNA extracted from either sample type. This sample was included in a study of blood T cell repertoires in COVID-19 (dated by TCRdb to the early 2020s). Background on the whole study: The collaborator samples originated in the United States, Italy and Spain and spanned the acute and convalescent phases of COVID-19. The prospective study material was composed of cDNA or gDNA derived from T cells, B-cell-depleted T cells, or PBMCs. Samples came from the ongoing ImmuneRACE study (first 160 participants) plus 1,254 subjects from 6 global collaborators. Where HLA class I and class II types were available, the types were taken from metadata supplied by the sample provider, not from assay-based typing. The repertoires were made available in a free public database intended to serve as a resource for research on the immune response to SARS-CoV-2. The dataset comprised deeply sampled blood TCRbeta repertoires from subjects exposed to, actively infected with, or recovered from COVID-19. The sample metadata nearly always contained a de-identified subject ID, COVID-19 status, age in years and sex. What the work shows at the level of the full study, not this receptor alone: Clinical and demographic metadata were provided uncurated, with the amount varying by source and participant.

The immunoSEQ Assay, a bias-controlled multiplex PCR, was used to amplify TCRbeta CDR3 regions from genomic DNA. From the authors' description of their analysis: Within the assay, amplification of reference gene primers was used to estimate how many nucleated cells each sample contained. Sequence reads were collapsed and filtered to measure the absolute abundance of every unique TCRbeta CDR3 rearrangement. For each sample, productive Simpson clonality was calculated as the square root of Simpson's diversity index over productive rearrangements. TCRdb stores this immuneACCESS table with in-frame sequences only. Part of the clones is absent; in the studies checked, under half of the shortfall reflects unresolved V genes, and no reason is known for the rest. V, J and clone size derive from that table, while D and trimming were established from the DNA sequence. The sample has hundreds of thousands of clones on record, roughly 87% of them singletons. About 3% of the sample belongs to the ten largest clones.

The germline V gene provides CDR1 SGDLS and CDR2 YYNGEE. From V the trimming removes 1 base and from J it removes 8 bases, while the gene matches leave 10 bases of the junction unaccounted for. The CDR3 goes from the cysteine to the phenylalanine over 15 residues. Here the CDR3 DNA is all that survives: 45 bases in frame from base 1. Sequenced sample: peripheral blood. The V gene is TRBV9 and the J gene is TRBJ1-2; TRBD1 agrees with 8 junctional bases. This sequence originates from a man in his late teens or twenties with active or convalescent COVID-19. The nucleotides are TGTGCCAGCAGCGTAACCAGTCAGGGGGCTGGGGGCTACACCTTC. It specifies CASSVTSQGAGGYTF. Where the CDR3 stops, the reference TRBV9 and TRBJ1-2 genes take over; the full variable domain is DSGVTQTPKHLITATGQRVTLRCSPRSGDLSVYWYQQSLDQGLQFLIQYYNGEERAKGNILERFSAQQFPDLHSELNLSSLELGDSALYFCASSVTSQGAGGYTFGSGTRLTVV.